This T cell receptor (beta chain) was retrieved from a study of T cells in Graves' hyperthyroidism and ophthalmopathy. There are many counts of this clonotype. Amplification targeted TCR beta CDR3 regions from RNA transcripts. With the HTBI primer set, the TCR CDR3 went through a first round of RT-PCR. TCRdb reprocessed the multiplex PCR reads with MiXCR, giving one entry per CDR3 protein. This table holds under 350,000 distinct CDR3 sequences, approximately 15% found once. Pregnant or lactating patients were excluded, as were those with uncontrolled infection or other autoimmune disease. Diagnoses were established using clinical symptoms, serum thyroxine and TRAb, thyroid ultrasound and orbital computed tomography. Deletions cut 2 bases from V and 4 bases from J, with 9 bases between. Looked up from germline, CDR1 is SGHTA and CDR2 is FQGNSA. This CDR3 comprises 14 residues.

V and J are TRBV7-2 and TRBJ1-3; no clear D. Material: blood. The sequence derives from a woman in her thirties or forties with Graves' ophthalmopathy. The CDR3 loop is CASSLLAAGNTIYF. CDR3 sequence (DNA): TGTGCCAGCAGCTTATTGGCAGCGGGAAACACCATATATTTT.